Listed below are T cell receptor beta chains from one sample, sequenced in a study of T cell responses to AZD1222 COVID-19 vaccine. The repertoire was sequenced with immunoSEQ multiplex PCR; TCRdb's copy has only in-frame clones and lacks some. The sample contains approximately 94,000 clones, 88% of which appear only once. The source was peripheral blood, collected on day 0 of AZD1222 vaccination. Source of these receptors: an adult in good health. Each CDR3 is given with its conserved first and last residue. D genes are given only for firm matches. Where a row states a size, it is once, few, many or the class of an expanded clone; other rows omit it.

v_call,j_call,clone_size,d_call,cdr3_nt,cdr3_aa
TRBV6-5,TRBJ1-1,-,-,TGTGCCAGCAGTTACTCGACGGGATTCATGAACACTGAAGCTTTCTTT,CASSYSTGFMNTEAFF
TRBV9,TRBJ2-2,-,-,TGTGCCAGCAGCGTAGATACGAGGACCGGGGAGCTGTTTTTT,CASSVDTRTGELFF
TRBV28,TRBJ2-7,-,TRBD1,TGTGCCAGCAGCTTAACAGGGGCCGTATTTTACGAGCAGTACTTC,CASSLTGAVFYEQYF
TRBV27,TRBJ2-7,-,TRBD2,TGTGCCGGAGATTCACTAGCGGGTGGTCTCTTAGGGTACGAGCAGTACTTC,CAGDSLAGGLLGYEQYF
TRBV29-1,TRBJ1-5,few,-,TGCAGCGTTGAGGGGGCCGGGGGTCAGCCCCAGCATTTT,CSVEGAGGQPQHF
TRBV5-1,TRBJ2-7,-,-,TGCGCCAGCAGCTTGGCCGGGAGCCGGGTTGGCTACGAGCAGTACTTC,CASSLAGSRVGYEQYF
TRBV5-5,TRBJ2-7,-,TRBD1,TGTGCCAGCAGACTAGACAGGGAGAATTCCTACGAGCAGTACTTC,CASRLDRENSYEQYF
TRBV21-1,TRBJ2-7,once,-,TGTGCCAGCAGCAAAACGAACGGGTCTACCTACGAGCAGTACTTC,CASSKTNGSTYEQYF
TRBV10-3,TRBJ1-2,-,-,TGTGCCATCAGGAAACAGGGAGATGCTGGCTATGGCTACACCTTC,CAIRKQGDAGYGYTF
TRBV5-5,TRBJ1-4,-,-,TGTGCCAGCAGCTTGGGGGGGTCGAGGTCAGCTAATGAAAAACTGTTTTTT,CASSLGGSRSANEKLFF
TRBV5-1,TRBJ2-7,-,TRBD1,TGCGCCAGCTCGCAGGACAGGGGGCTTCTCGGTGGCGAGCAGTACTTC,CASSQDRGLLGGEQYF
TRBV15,TRBJ1-2,-,-,TGTGCCACCAGCAGTGACAGACTTCCCCCCTATGGCTACACCTTC,CATSSDRLPPYGYTF
TRBV30,TRBJ2-4,-,TRBD2,TGTGCCTGGAGTCTGACTAGCGGGAGAAACATTCAGTACTTC,CAWSLTSGRNIQYF
TRBV20-1,TRBJ2-7,-,-,TGCAGTGTTCCGGGTCCCCGCGAGCAGTACTTC,CSVPGPREQYF
TRBV11-2,TRBJ2-7,-,TRBD2,TGTGCCAGCAGCTTAGGGCGGACTAGCGGGTACGAGCAGTACTTC,CASSLGRTSGYEQYF
TRBV9,TRBJ2-2,-,TRBD2,TGTGCCAGCAGCGTACATCTAGCGGGAGGGAACACCGGGGAGCTGTTTTTT,CASSVHLAGGNTGELFF
TRBV5-4,TRBJ2-1,-,TRBD2,TGTGCCAGCAGCTCCACTAGCGGGGGCTACAATGAGCAGTTCTTC,CASSSTSGGYNEQFF
TRBV4-3,TRBJ2-3,-,TRBD2,TGCGCCAGCAGCCAAGATGGCGGGAGTGCGGCTTATACGCAGTATTTT,CASSQDGGSAAYTQYF
TRBV21-1,TRBJ2-7,once,-,TGTGCCAGCGGGCGGGAGGCGATATACGAGCAGTACTTC,CASGREAIYEQYF
TRBV28,TRBJ2-3,-,-,TGTGCCAGCAGTTCGCCCGCGGGGAGCACAGATACGCAGTATTTT,CASSSPAGSTDTQYF
TRBV4-3,TRBJ1-4,once,-,TGCGCCAGCAGCCAGACTCTGGGAACAACTAATGAAAAACTGTTTTTT,CASSQTLGTTNEKLFF
TRBV5-8,TRBJ2-7,-,-,TGTGCCAGCAGCTCGACAGGATACGAGCAGTACTTC,CASSSTGYEQYF
TRBV18,TRBJ2-7,-,-,TGTGCCAGCTCAGAGGGACACAGCGGAACCTACGAGCAGTACTTC,CASSEGHSGTYEQYF
TRBV6-6,TRBJ2-7,-,-,TGTGCCAGCAGTTACTCGATCTATCAGGGGGGCTACGAGCAGTACTTC,CASSYSIYQGGYEQYF
TRBV28,TRBJ1-6,few,-,TGTGCCAGCAGTTCCCCGGAGGGCGTAAAGAGCTCCTATAATTCACCCCTCCACTTT,CASSSPEGVKSSYNSPLHF
TRBV28,TRBJ2-5,-,-,TGTGCCAGCAGCGTTAGACAGGCGTGGAGCCAGTACTTC,CASSVRQAWSQYF
TRBV7-3,TRBJ2-2,-,-,TGTGCCAGCAGCTTAGCGGGACTGTCCGGGGAGCTGTTTTTT,CASSLAGLSGELFF
TRBV7-3,TRBJ2-1,-,TRBD1,TGTGCCAGCAGCACCTCGGGACAGGGGGATGGCAATGAGCAGTTCTTC,CASSTSGQGDGNEQFF
TRBV29-1,TRBJ2-5,-,TRBD2,TGCAGCGTCGCTGTACTAGCGGGGAGAGAGACCCAGTACTTC,CSVAVLAGRETQYF
TRBV4-1,TRBJ2-1,-,TRBD2,TGCGCCAGCAGCCAAGCCCCCCCGGGCGGGAGAACAGGAGCTGAGCAGTTCTTC,CASSQAPPGGRTGAEQFF
TRBV6-2/TRBV6-3,TRBJ2-1,-,TRBD1,TGTGCCAGCAGTGACAGGGGGCGTTTCGACAATGAGCAGTTCTTC,CASSDRGRFDNEQFF
TRBV27,TRBJ2-4,-,-,TGTGCCACCCCTCGCAGTACGGCCAAAAACATTCAGTACTTC,CATPRSTAKNIQYF
TRBV28,TRBJ1-2,-,TRBD1,TGTGCCAGCAGTCCCAATACTGCTCAGGGGGCTACCGGATATGGCTACACCTTC,CASSPNTAQGATGYGYTF
TRBV7-8,TRBJ2-7,-,TRBD1,TGTGCCAGCAGCTTAGGGGGACAGCACTACGAGCAGTACTTC,CASSLGGQHYEQYF
TRBV27,TRBJ2-1,-,TRBD2,TGTGCCAGCAGTCGGACTAGCTCTCCCTACAATGAGCAGTTCTTC,CASSRTSSPYNEQFF
TRBV19,TRBJ1-1,-,-,TGTGCCAGTAGTCGGAGGGACACTGAAGCTTTCTTT,CASSRRDTEAFF
TRBV19,TRBJ1-5,-,-,TGTGCCAGTAGTATAAGGCAGATATATCAGCCCCAGCATTTT,CASSIRQIYQPQHF
TRBV2,TRBJ1-5,-,-,TGTGCCAGCAGTGACGCCAATCAGCCCCAGCATTTT,CASSDANQPQHF
TRBV19,TRBJ1-5,few,-,TGTGCCAGTAGTATTGTCGCTGAACCACTTAATCAGCCCCAGCATTTT,CASSIVAEPLNQPQHF
TRBV2,TRBJ1-6,-,TRBD1,TGTGCCAGCAACACAGGGGAGTATTCACCCCTCCACTTT,CASNTGEYSPLHF
TRBV30,TRBJ1-1,-,-,TGTGCCTGGTTTTCTCGGAGGGTTATGAACACTGAAGCTTTCTTT,CAWFSRRVMNTEAFF
TRBV11-2,TRBJ2-1,-,TRBD2,TGTGCCAGCAGCTTAGTTCCCCGGGGACTAGCGGGAGCGCAAAATGAGCAGTTCTTC,CASSLVPRGLAGAQNEQFF
TRBV29-1,TRBJ2-7,-,-,TGCAGCGTCGAGGGGTACAATCGAAGGACCTACGAGCAGTACTTC,CSVEGYNRRTYEQYF
TRBV14,TRBJ1-5,-,-,TGTGCCAGCAGCCAAGGAAGCAATCAGCCCCAGCATTTT,CASSQGSNQPQHF
TRBV7-8,TRBJ1-1,-,-,TGTGCCAGCAGCCCACAGGTTATGACCACTGAAGCTTTCTTT,CASSPQVMTTEAFF
TRBV5-1,TRBJ2-5,-,TRBD2,TGCGCCAGCAGCCAAGGGACTAGCGGACACCAAGAGACCCAGTACTTC,CASSQGTSGHQETQYF
TRBV5-5,TRBJ2-1,-,-,TGTGCCAGCAGCTTGTATCGGGCGCCGGAGCAGTTCTTC,CASSLYRAPEQFF
TRBV5-8,TRBJ2-7,-,-,TGTGCCAGCACCTTACCCTATTCCGAGCAGTACTTC,CASTLPYSEQYF
TRBV7-9,TRBJ2-2,-,-,TGTGCCAGCAGCCGAGGGCGTTTCACCGGGGAGCTGTTTTTT,CASSRGRFTGELFF
TRBV2,TRBJ2-1,-,-,TGTGCCAGCAGTGATCTCTTGGATGAGCAGTTCTTC,CASSDLLDEQFF
TRBV27,TRBJ2-7,-,-,TGTGCCAGCAGTTTATCGGCGGCCTTTAGCTCCTACGAGCAGTACTTC,CASSLSAAFSSYEQYF
TRBV5-1,TRBJ2-1,-,-,TGCGCCAGCAGCTTTCAAAGCTCCTACAATGAGCAGTTCTTC,CASSFQSSYNEQFF
TRBV2,TRBJ1-4,once,TRBD1,TGTGCCAGCAGGGGACAGGAAGTATCCGGAAAACTGTTTTTT,CASRGQEVSGKLFF
TRBV10-2,TRBJ1-5,-,-,TGCGCCAGCTCGCTTGCAGGGCGTCAGCCCCAGCATTTT,CASSLAGRQPQHF
TRBV30,TRBJ1-1,-,-,TGTGCTGGGGCCGGCAGCGAAGCTTTCTTT,CAGAGSEAFF
TRBV27,TRBJ2-3,-,-,TGTGCCAGCAGTCCAATAAGTGGGCCCGGGGGATCTAGCACAGATACGCAGTATTTT,CASSPISGPGGSSTDTQYF